This T cell receptor (beta chain) was obtained from a study of blood T cell repertoires in COVID-19. As for the study in general: Sites in the United States, Italy and Spain provided acute and convalescent COVID-19 samples. The analysed material was cDNA or gDNA that came from T cells, B-cell-depleted T cells, or PBMCs.

Authors' data handling: Reference gene primer amplification gave estimated nucleated cell counts. The data were produced by immunoSEQ multiplex PCR, yet TCRdb's version contains in-frame clones alone and is incomplete. The V and J calls and the clone size are those of that table, but D and trimming were determined from the DNA. The sample holds around 230,000 clones, 75% to 90% seen once. The CDR3 is 13 residues long. Germline values: CDR1 MDHEN, CDR2 SYDVKM. V lost 7 bases to trimming and J lost 2 bases, with 11 bases between them. This clone appeared once. Distinct nucleotide sequences in the sample also encode this CDR3.

The receptor was isolated from a middle-aged man with acute or convalescent COVID-19. The chain employs TRBV28 and TRBJ1-2, with TRBD1 as a possible D gene (5 bases). The material sequenced was peripheral blood. In DNA form, the CDR3 reads TGTGCCAGCACCGTCGACAGCAACTATGGCTACACCTTC. Residues: CASTVDSNYGYTF.